This record covers a single TCR beta chain. This CDR3 contains 14 residues. Germline V gene lookup returns CDR1 SGHDN and CDR2 FVKESK. With 4 bases removed from V and 2 bases from J, the gap between germline ends came to 11 bases. This sample stems from a study of cytomegalovirus exposure and HLA in healthy donors. PCR amplification relied on 60 Vbeta primers (plus 13 Jbeta primers). Profiled with immunoSEQ multiplex PCR; TCRdb holds only in-frame clones, not every one. The profile shows under 150,000 clones, roughly 78% of them singletons. The chain links TRBV14 to TRBJ2-5; D is possibly TRBD1 (6 bases). This TCR was sampled from a man aged 40-49 years in good health and CMV-seropositive. What was sequenced was PBMCs. CDR3 sequence (DNA): TGTGCCAGCAGCCCCACGGACAGTCAAGAGACCCAGTACTTC. Translating it yields CASSPTDSQETQYF.